This is a list of T cell receptor beta chains from one sample in a study of CD8 T cells in ankylosing spondylitis. TCRdb re-called the 5' RACE reads with MiXCR, one entry per CDR3 protein. Among over 75,000 distinct CDR3 sequences listed, about 9% were seen once. Material for sequencing was blood, either unsorted or a sorted T cell fraction (not recorded which). These receptors originate from a male donor with ankylosing spondylitis or in good health (not recorded which). Each CDR3 is given with its conserved first and last residue. The D gene is left open where the match is weak. The listing skips clone size in some rows; elsewhere it reads once, few, many or a size class.

v_gene	abundance	d_gene	j_gene	CDR3nt	CDR3aa
TRBV24-1	few	TRBD1	TRBJ2-1	TGTGCCACCAGTGATTTCAGGGGACAGGTTAACAATGAGCAGTTCTTC	CATSDFRGQVNNEQFF
TRBV20-1	many	NA	TRBJ2-5	TGCAGTGCTAGGCGCCGGGGGGCCGACCAAGAGACCCAGTACTTC	CSARRRGADQETQYF
TRBV12-5	many	TRBD2	TRBJ2-1	TGTGCTAGTGGATTGACTAGCGGACTATTTAATGAGCAGTTCTTC	CASGLTSGLFNEQFF
TRBV10-3	many	NA	TRBJ2-5	TGTGCCATCAGTGAGTCCGACTCCCAAGAGACCCAGTACTTC	CAISESDSQETQYF
TRBV29-1	many	NA	TRBJ1-2	TGCAGCGTCGGTTCGTCCCCCGACAGAATATATGGCTACACCTTC	CSVGSSPDRIYGYTF
TRBV6-1	many	TRBD1	TRBJ1-2	TGTGCCAGCAATGAGGGTACAGGGGGGCGGTATGGCTACACCTTC	CASNEGTGGRYGYTF
TRBV6-5	many	NA	TRBJ2-1	TGTGCCAGCAGTTACTCCGGTGGGGTGGTCTATGAGCAGTTCTTC	CASSYSGGVVYEQFF
TRBV3-1	many	TRBD2	TRBJ2-7	TGTGCCAGCAGCCACGGGACTAGCGGTGCCCCCTACGAGCAGTACTTC	CASSHGTSGAPYEQYF
TRBV29-1	many	TRBD2	TRBJ2-2	TGCAGCGCCGAGCGGGGCGGGGTTACCGGGGAGCTGTTTTTT	CSAERGGVTGELFF
TRBV12-3/TRBV12-4	many	TRBD1	TRBJ1-5	TGTGCCAGCAGCGGGACAGTTAATCAGCCCCAGCATTTT	CASSGTVNQPQHF
TRBV7-8	few	NA	TRBJ2-5	TGTGCCAGCAGCTTGTTCCACAGGTCGGGGGAGACCCAGTACTTC	CASSLFHRSGETQYF
TRBV2	many	TRBD2	TRBJ2-7	TGTGCCAGCAGTGAAAGCGGGGGGACCGCATACGAGCAGTACTTC	CASSESGGTAYEQYF
TRBV12-3/TRBV12-4	many	NA	TRBJ1-3	TGTGCCAGCAGTCCCCTCCTAGGGGCTGGAAACACCATATATTTT	CASSPLLGAGNTIYF
TRBV7-7	many	NA	TRBJ2-3	TGTGCTAGCAGCTTAGAGGGCCGGGGCACAGATACGCAGTATTTT	CASSLEGRGTDTQYF
TRBV20-1	few	NA	TRBJ1-2	TGCAGTGCTTATCCACAGGGTCACTATGGCTACACCTTC	CSAYPQGHYGYTF
TRBV13	many	NA	TRBJ1-5	TGTGCCAGCAGCTTACGGGGTGGAGGGCCCCAGCATTTT	CASSLRGGGPQHF
TRBV6-4	many	TRBD1	TRBJ2-1	TGTGCCAGCAGTGTTTTAGGGACAGCCTACAATGAGCAGTTCTTC	CASSVLGTAYNEQFF
TRBV19	NA	NA	TRBJ2-1	TGTGCCGCGGCGGGGGCGGTCTACAATGAGCAGTTCTTC	CAAAGAVYNEQFF
TRBV5-1	NA	TRBD2	TRBJ2-1	TGCGCCAGCAGCTTCGCTAGCGGGGGGCCCAACAATGAGCAGTTCTTC	CASSFASGGPNNEQFF
TRBV12-3/TRBV12-4	many	TRBD1	TRBJ2-2	TGTGCCAGCAGGCAAACAGGGGGCGGAAGGAACGGGGAGCTGTTTTTT	CASRQTGGGRNGELFF
TRBV5-1	many	TRBD2	TRBJ2-1	TGCGCCAGCAGCTTGGAAGGCGGGAGTCCCTACAATGAGCAGTTCTTC	CASSLEGGSPYNEQFF
TRBV12-3/TRBV12-4	many	TRBD2	TRBJ2-7	TGTGCCAGCAGTTTAGGTGTAGCGGGGGGGCACTCCTACGAGCAGTACTTC	CASSLGVAGGHSYEQYF
TRBV6-2/TRBV6-3	few	TRBD1	TRBJ1-1	TGTGCCAGCAGTTATGGACAGGGCATGAACACTGAAGCTTTCTTT	CASSYGQGMNTEAFF
TRBV14	NA	NA	TRBJ2-1	TGTGCCAGCAGCCCAAACGAGGCAGGGGCAACCTACAATGAGCAGTTCTTC	CASSPNEAGATYNEQFF
TRBV4-1	many	NA	TRBJ2-7	TGCGCCAGCAGCCCTCGAAGCAGTAACGAGCAGTACTTC	CASSPRSSNEQYF
TRBV9	few	NA	TRBJ1-1	TGTGCCAGCAGCGTATCGGCAGGGGTGAACACTGAAGCTTTCTTT	CASSVSAGVNTEAFF
TRBV29-1	many	TRBD1	TRBJ2-1	TGCAGCGTTATGGACAGGAACTACAATGAGCAGTTCTTC	CSVMDRNYNEQFF
TRBV27	many	NA	TRBJ2-3	TGTGCCAGCAGTTTATTTGGGGAAGATACGCAGTATTTT	CASSLFGEDTQYF
TRBV5-1	many	NA	TRBJ2-1	TGCGCCAGCAGCGTACAGGGATACAATGAGCAGTTCTTC	CASSVQGYNEQFF
TRBV4-1	many	NA	TRBJ2-2	TGCGCCAGCAGCCATAACAGGGTAGGGAACACCGGGGAGCTGTTTTTT	CASSHNRVGNTGELFF
TRBV7-8	many	NA	TRBJ2-1	TGTGCCAGCAGCTTACCGATAGGGCTACGTGGGGACAATGAGCAGTTCTTC	CASSLPIGLRGDNEQFF
TRBV7-8	many	NA	TRBJ2-5	TGTGCCAGCAGCGACGAGGCCGGGGCACAAGAGACCCAGTACTTC	CASSDEAGAQETQYF
TRBV9	few	NA	TRBJ2-5	TGTGCCAGCAGCGCCCCGCAGGGGTCGGCAGAGACCCAGTACTTC	CASSAPQGSAETQYF
TRBV10-3	many	TRBD2	TRBJ2-3	TGTGCCATCGGGGAGCTAGCGGTCAGCACAGATACGCAGTATTTT	CAIGELAVSTDTQYF
TRBV27	NA	NA	TRBJ2-3	TGTGCCAGCAGTTCAACAGGGTGTGGCACAGATACGCAGTATTTT	CASSSTGCGTDTQYF
TRBV11-3	many	TRBD1	TRBJ1-6	TGTGCCAGCAGCTTGACAGGGGAGGATTCACCCCTCCACTTT	CASSLTGEDSPLHF
TRBV3-1	few	TRBD2	TRBJ2-7	TGTGCCAGCAGCCAAGTTTGGGCTAGCGGGGGGCACTACGAGCAGTACTTC	CASSQVWASGGHYEQYF
TRBV29-1	NA	NA	TRBJ2-1	TGCAGCGTTGATAGGCCAGGCTCCCGAGGGGAGCAGTTCTTC	CSVDRPGSRGEQFF
TRBV28	NA	TRBD1	TRBJ1-5	TGTGCCAGCAGTTCTACACCGCTGACAGGGAAACCCCAGCATTTT	CASSSTPLTGKPQHF
TRBV6-1	many	NA	TRBJ2-2	TGTGCCAGCACCAACCGGGACTCCGTCGGGCCCGGGGAGCTGTTTTTT	CASTNRDSVGPGELFF
TRBV6-1	many	TRBD2	TRBJ2-1	TGTGCCAGCAGACCTAGCGGGGGTTACAATGAGCAGTTCTTC	CASRPSGGYNEQFF
TRBV4-1	many	TRBD1	TRBJ2-1	TGCGCCAGCAGCCCGGGACAGGGAGTCTACAATGAGCAGTTCTTC	CASSPGQGVYNEQFF
TRBV5-1	many	NA	TRBJ2-5	TGTGCCAGCAGTTTATCAGAGACCCAGTACTTC	CASSLSETQYF
TRBV29-1	many	NA	TRBJ2-2	TGCAGCGTTGACCAGGGAACCACCGGGGAGCTGTTTTTT	CSVDQGTTGELFF
TRBV5-1	many	NA	TRBJ2-5	TGCGCCAGCGGGGGGCAGACCCAGTACTTC	CASGGQTQYF
TRBV20-1	many	TRBD1	TRBJ1-4	TGCAGTGCTAGCTACCCGTACAGGGGGCGGGAGGAAAAACTGTTTTTT	CSASYPYRGREEKLFF
TRBV20-1	many	NA	TRBJ1-4	TGCAGTGCTAATCTTGCAACTAATGAAAAACTGTTTTTT	CSANLATNEKLFF
TRBV29-1	many	TRBD1	TRBJ2-1	TGCAGCGTTAACCCGGACATCACCGAAGGGGGCGACTCCTACAATGAGCAGTTCTTC	CSVNPDITEGGDSYNEQFF
TRBV5-5	many	TRBD1	TRBJ1-2	TGTGCCAGCAGCTTAAAGACAGGGGGGGACTATGGCTACACCTTC	CASSLKTGGDYGYTF
TRBV29-1	NA	NA	TRBJ2-7	TGCAGCGTGACTTTGACAGGTTTAAACGAGCAGTACTTC	CSVTLTGLNEQYF
TRBV7-8	many	NA	TRBJ2-2	TGTGCCAGCAGCATCCTAGCGAACACCGGGGAGCTGTTTTTT	CASSILANTGELFF
TRBV20-1	NA	NA	TRBJ1-2	TGCAGTGCCAACCTCTCACCTCAGGGCCCCACCTATGGCTACACCTTC	CSANLSPQGPTYGYTF
TRBV7-9	many	NA	TRBJ2-1	TGTGCCAGCAGCTTCCGCACCAGGGGATATGAGCAGTTCTTC	CASSFRTRGYEQFF
TRBV2	many	TRBD2	TRBJ2-1	TGTGCCAGCAGGGGACTAGCGGGAGTAGGCAATGAGCAGTTCTTC	CASRGLAGVGNEQFF
TRBV5-1	many	NA	TRBJ2-7	TGCGCCAGCAGCTCCCAACCGACAGCCACCTACGAGCAGTACTTC	CASSSQPTATYEQYF
TRBV20-1	many	NA	TRBJ1-6	TGCAGTGCTAGACGTCAGGGAGCCTATAATTCACCCCTCCACTTT	CSARRQGAYNSPLHF
TRBV3-1	many	NA	TRBJ1-3	TGTGCCAGCAGCCAGACACCTGGCGTTGGAAACACCATATATTTT	CASSQTPGVGNTIYF
TRBV6-1	many	TRBD1	TRBJ2-7	TGTGCCAGCAGTGTCGGGACAGGGGGTCCCTACGAGCAGTACTTC	CASSVGTGGPYEQYF
TRBV7-2	NA	TRBD1	TRBJ1-2	TGTGCCAGCAGCTTTAGGGGACAGGGGTCCTATGGCTACACCTTC	CASSFRGQGSYGYTF